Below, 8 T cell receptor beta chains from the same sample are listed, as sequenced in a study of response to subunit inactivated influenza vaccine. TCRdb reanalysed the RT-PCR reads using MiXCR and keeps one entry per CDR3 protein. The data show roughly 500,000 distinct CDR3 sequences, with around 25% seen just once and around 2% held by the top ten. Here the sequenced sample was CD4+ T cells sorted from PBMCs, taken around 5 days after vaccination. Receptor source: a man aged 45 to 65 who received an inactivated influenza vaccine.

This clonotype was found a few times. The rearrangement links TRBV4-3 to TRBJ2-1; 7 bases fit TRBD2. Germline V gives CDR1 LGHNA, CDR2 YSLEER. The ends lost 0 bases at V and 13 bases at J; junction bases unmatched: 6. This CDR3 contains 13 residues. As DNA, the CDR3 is TGCGCCAGCAGCCAAGAAATTCGGGGGGTACAGTTCTTC. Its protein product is CASSQEIRGVQFF.

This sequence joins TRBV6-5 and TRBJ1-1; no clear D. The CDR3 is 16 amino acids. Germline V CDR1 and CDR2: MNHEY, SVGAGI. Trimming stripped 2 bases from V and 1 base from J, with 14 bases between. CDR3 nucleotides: TGTGCCAGCAGTTACCTAACGACGCGGGGGAACACTGAAGCTTTCTTT. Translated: CASSYLTTRGNTEAFF.

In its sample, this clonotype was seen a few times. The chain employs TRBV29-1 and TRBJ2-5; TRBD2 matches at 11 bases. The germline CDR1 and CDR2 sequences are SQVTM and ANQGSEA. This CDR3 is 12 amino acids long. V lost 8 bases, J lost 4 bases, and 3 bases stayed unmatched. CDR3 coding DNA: TGCAGCTACGGACTAGCGGGAGAGACCCAGTACTTC. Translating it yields CSYGLAGETQYF.

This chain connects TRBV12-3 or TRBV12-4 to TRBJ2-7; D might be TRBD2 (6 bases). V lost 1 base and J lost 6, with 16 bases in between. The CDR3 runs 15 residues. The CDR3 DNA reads TGTGCCAGCAGTTTAGTGTACTCGGGACTCGGCGAGCAGTACTTC. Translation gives CASSLVYSGLGEQYF.

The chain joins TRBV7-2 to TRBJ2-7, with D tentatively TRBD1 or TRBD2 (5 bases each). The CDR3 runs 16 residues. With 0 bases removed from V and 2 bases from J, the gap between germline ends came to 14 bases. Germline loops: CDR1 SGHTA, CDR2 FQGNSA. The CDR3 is CASSLAGEQETYEQYF. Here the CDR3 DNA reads TGTGCCAGCAGCTTAGCAGGGGAGCAGGAAACCTACGAGCAGTACTTC.

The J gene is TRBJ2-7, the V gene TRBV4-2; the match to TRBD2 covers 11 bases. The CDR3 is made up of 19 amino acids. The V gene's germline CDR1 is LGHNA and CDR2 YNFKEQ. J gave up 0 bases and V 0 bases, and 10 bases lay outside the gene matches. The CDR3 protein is CASSQDISPSGRYSYEQYF. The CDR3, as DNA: TGTGCCAGCAGCCAAGACATCTCCCCTAGCGGGAGGTACTCCTACGAGCAGTACTTC.

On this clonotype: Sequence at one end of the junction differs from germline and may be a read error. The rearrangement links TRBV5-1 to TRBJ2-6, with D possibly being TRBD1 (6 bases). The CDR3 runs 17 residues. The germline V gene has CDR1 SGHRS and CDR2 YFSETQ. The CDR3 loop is CASSLGQVISGANVLNF. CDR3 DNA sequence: TGCGCCAGCAGCTTGGGACAGGTGATCTCTGGGGCCAACGTCCTGAATTTC.

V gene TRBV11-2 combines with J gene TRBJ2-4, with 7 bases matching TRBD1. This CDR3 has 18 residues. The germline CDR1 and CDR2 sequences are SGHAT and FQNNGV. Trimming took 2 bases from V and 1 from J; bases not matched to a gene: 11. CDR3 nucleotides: TGTGCCAGCAGCTTAACCATGACAGGGTTGGAGGCCAAAAACATTCAGTACTTC. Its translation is CASSLTMTGLEAKNIQYF.